Below are 14 T cell receptor beta chains sequenced from a single sample in a study of blood T cell repertoires in COVID-19 (dated by TCRdb to 2020 to 2021). Receptor libraries were prepared by the immunoSEQ multiplex PCR assay. Sourced from immuneACCESS, this table was stored by TCRdb with only in-frame sequences that have V and J called. A share of the clones is absent; for the studies checked, an unresolved V gene accounts for under half, and the remainder has no known explanation. Within this sample are hundreds of thousands of clones, with more than 70% of them counted one time only. Roughly 6% of the sample comes from the top ten. Sample: peripheral blood. All receptors derive from a woman in her 30s with COVID-19, enrolled during active disease.

The V and J genes are TRBV19 and TRBJ1-5; perhaps TRBD1 as D (5 bases). The V and J ends lost 7 bases and 3 bases respectively, with 16 bases between them. CDR1 and CDR2 from the germline V gene are LNHDA and SQIVND (reference sequence). There are 15 residues in the CDR3. This CDR3 reads CASTPPWGDNQPQHF. The CDR3 bases are TGTGCCAGTACTCCTCCTTGGGGGGACAATCAGCCCCAGCATTTT.

The gene calls are TRBV5-1 and TRBJ1-4, with D tentatively TRBD1 (6 bases). This CDR3 is 15 amino acids long. Trimming shortened V by 0 bases and J by 7 bases, and 13 bases separated the two germline ends. Germline assignment: CDR1 SGHRS and CDR2 YFSETQ. The CDR3 here is CASSLGGGHLEKLFF. The CDR3, as DNA: TGCGCCAGCAGCTTGGGAGGGGGACACCTTGAAAAACTGTTTTTT.

V and J are TRBV3-1 (or the pseudogene TRBV3-2) and TRBJ1-6, with D unclear. This CDR3 comprises 11 residues. Germline V gene data show CDR1 as LGHDT and CDR2 as YNNKEL (reference sequence). V was trimmed by 3 bases and J by 16 bases, leaving 10 bases between them. The CDR3 sequence is CASSQSTTLHF. In nucleotides, the CDR3 is TGTGCCAGCAGCCAGTCAACTACACTCCACTTT.

In nucleotides, the CDR3 is TGTGCCAGCAGCTCAAACGGGAGGTCCCACGAGCAGTACGTC. Translated: CASSSNGRSHEQYV. This sequence joins TRBV7-8 and TRBJ2-7, with 7 nucleotides matching TRBD2. Per germline, CDR1 SGHVS and CDR2 FQNEAQ. The CDR3 consists of 14 residues. V lost 4 bases to trimming and J lost 5 bases; unmatched junction nucleotides: 8.

V gene TRBV27 combines with J gene TRBJ1-1, with no clear D. The germline gives CDR1 MNHEY, CDR2 SMNVEV (reference sequence). Deletions cut 4 bases from V and 0 bases from J, with 6 bases between. The CDR3 consists of 13 residues. The CDR3 spells CASSSNLNTEAFF. CDR3 in DNA: TGTGCCAGCAGTTCAAACTTGAACACTGAAGCTTTCTTT.

This rearrangement joins TRBV5-1 to TRBJ2-2; TRBD2 matches 9 bases. The germline CDR1 and CDR2 sequences are SGHRS and YFSETQ. With 7 bases clipped from V and 1 base from J, the junction kept 11 bases outside the gene matches. There are 17 residues in the CDR3. The CDR3 DNA follows: TGCGCCAGCTCCCGAGGGGGACTAGCAGTGAACACCGGGGAGCTGTTTTTT. Residues: CASSRGGLAVNTGELFF.

The V call is TRBV5-4, the J call TRBJ2-6; 7 bases are shared with TRBD2. The CDR3 length is 19 residues. CDR1 and CDR2 from the germline V gene are SGHNT and YYREEE (reference sequence). Trimming cost V 2 bases and J 0 bases; bases outside gene matches: 11. For the CDR3, the DNA is TGTGCCAGCAGCTTCTCCGGGGGGTCCTTATCCTCTGGGGCCAACGTCCTGACTTTC. Protein sequence: CASSFSGGSLSSGANVLTF.

This chain uses TRBV5-1 with TRBJ2-7; 15 nucleotides agree with TRBD2. Germline CDR1 is SGHRS and CDR2 is YFSETQ. The CDR3 extends over 16 amino acids. V lost 3 bases, J lost 4 bases, and 5 bases stayed unmatched. The CDR3 is CASSSGLAGGRYEQYV. The CDR3 DNA follows: TGCGCCAGCAGCTCCGGACTAGCGGGAGGGAGATACGAGCAGTACGTC.

The chain's CDR3 is CASSVRGGLRGNEQFF. In nucleotides, the CDR3 is TGTGCCAGCAGCGTGCGGGGGGGCCTCAGGGGCAATGAGCAGTTCTTC. The chain links TRBV13 to TRBJ2-1, with 9 bases fitting TRBD2. Losses at the gene ends were 5 bases for V and 6 bases for J; bases not matched to a gene: 11. The CDR3 has 16 amino acids. Germline V gives CDR1 PRHDT, CDR2 FYEKMQ (reference sequence).

This chain connects TRBV7-2 to TRBJ1-2, with 8 bases lining up with TRBD1. J gave up 6 bases and V 5 bases, and 11 bases lay outside the gene matches. Germline lookup yields CDR1 SGHTA and CDR2 FQGNSA. The CDR3 totals 15 residues. For the CDR3, the DNA is TGTGCCAGCAGCCCCCCCTGGGACAGGACGAATGGCTACACCTTC. This gives the protein CASSPPWDRTNGYTF. The full variable domain, its missing parts supplied by reference TRBV7-2 and TRBJ1-2, is GAGVSQSPSNKVTEKGKDVELRCDPISGHTALYWYRQSLGQGLEFLIYFQGNSAPDKSGLPSDRFSAERTGGSVSTLTIQRTQQEDSAVYLCASSPPWDRTNGYTFGSGTRLTVV.

The gene calls are TRBV4-1 and TRBJ1-2; no firm D call. The CDR3 has 15 amino acids. Germline loops: CDR1 MGHRA, CDR2 YSYEKL. V lost 1 base and J 2 bases, leaving 11 bases between the germline ends. The CDR3 here is CASSQGSTTNYGYTF. CDR3 in DNA: TGCGCCAGCAGCCAAGGTTCGACAACCAACTATGGCTACACCTTC.

The J gene is TRBJ2-2, the V gene TRBV7-9; a possible D gene is TRBD1 (6 bases). CDR1 and CDR2 (germline): SEHNR, FQNEAQ (reference sequence). V was clipped by 5 bases and J by 6 bases, with 10 bases between them. CDR3 length equals 13 residues. The CDR3 nucleotides read TGTGCCAGCAGCGCAACAGGGCCCGGGGAGCTGTTTTTT. Translating it yields CASSATGPGELFF.

The chain recombines TRBV28 with TRBJ2-7, with 8 positions matching TRBD1. CDR1 and CDR2 from the germline V gene are MDHEN and SYDVKM. With 10 bases clipped from V and 3 bases from J, the junction kept 2 bases outside the gene matches. This CDR3 region has 11 residues. The CDR3, as DNA: TGTGCCACCGACAGGGGCTACGAGCAGTACTTC. Translating gives CATDRGYEQYF.

DNA of the CDR3: TGTGCCAGCAGCGGACAGGGTCGACGTGTGACAGATACGCAGTATTTT. Residues: CASSGQGRRVTDTQYF. The chain uses TRBV6-2 or TRBV6-3 and TRBJ2-3; 8 bases fit TRBD1. With V trimmed by 6 bases and J by 3 bases, 11 bases remained unmatched. The germline V gene has CDR1 MNHEY and CDR2 SVGEGT. This CDR3 has 16 residues.